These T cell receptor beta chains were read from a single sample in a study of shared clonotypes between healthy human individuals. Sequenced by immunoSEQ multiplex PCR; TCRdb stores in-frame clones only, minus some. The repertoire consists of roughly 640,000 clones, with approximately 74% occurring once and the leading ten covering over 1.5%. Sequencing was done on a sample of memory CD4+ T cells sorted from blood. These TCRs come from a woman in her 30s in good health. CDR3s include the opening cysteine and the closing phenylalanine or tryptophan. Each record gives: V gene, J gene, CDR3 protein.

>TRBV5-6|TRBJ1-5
CASRSRDRGQPQHF
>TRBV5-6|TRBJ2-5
CASSRTGTGETQYF
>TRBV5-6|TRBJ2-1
CASREGTSGYNEQFF
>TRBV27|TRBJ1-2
CASSWSQGAQPVAGYTF
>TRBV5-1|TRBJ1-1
CASSLGGTGATEAFF
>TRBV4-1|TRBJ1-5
CASSQDQGNQPQHF
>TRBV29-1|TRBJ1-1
CSTRDSNTEAFF
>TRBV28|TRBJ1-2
CASIRQGLGYTF
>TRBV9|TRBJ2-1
CASSLAQGAYNEQFF
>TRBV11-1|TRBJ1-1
CASSLLTGGNTEAFF
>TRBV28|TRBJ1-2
CASSLYHGQHGYTF
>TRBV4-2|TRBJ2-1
CASSRRTSGSVNEQFF
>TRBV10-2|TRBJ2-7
CASRAGDGYEQYF
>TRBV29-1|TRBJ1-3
CSVARGAGNTIYF
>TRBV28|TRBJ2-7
CASSPAGNTYEQYF
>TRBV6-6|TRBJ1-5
CASSYMRVNQPQHF
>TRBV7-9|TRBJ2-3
CASSLPLTDTQYF
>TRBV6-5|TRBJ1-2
CASSYPTATGYTF
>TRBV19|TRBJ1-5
CASTDRGPSNQPQHF
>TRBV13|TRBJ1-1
CASSLVRGSTEAFF
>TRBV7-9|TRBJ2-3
CASSLQGAMVTDTQYF
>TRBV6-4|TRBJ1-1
CASSDSHDGFSEAFF
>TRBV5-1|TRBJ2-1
CASSAGHSGTNEQFF
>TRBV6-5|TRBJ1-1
CASSYEQPGQGEAFF
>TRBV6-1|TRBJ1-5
CASSWDRASGQPQHF
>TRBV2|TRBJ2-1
CASSAGTENNEQFF
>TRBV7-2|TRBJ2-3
CASTRGTRTDTQYF
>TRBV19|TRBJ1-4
CASSPTGEIEKLFF
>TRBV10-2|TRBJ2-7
CASWAEPYEQYF
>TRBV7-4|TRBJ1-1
CASSLREAFF
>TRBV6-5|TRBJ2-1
CASSYSGGRGYNEQFF
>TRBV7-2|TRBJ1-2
CASSSRSYGYTF
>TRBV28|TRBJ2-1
CASSPRGWGHNEQFF
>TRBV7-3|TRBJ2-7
CASSLGGDVNEQYF
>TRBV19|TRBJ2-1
CASSSGGSSGRGGNEQFF
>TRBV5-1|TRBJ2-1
CASTLGLAGNNNEQFF
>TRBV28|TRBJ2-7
CASRKTPGQGSYF